This is a list of T cell receptor beta chains from one sample in a study of blood T cell repertoires in COVID-19. This table comes from immunoSEQ multiplex PCR, and its TCRdb copy is limited to in-frame clones, with some not included. The profile covers 170,000 or so clones, with 65% to 90% appearing a single time and 1.5% taken by the ten largest. Sequencing input: peripheral blood. These receptors all stem from a human donor in a cohort sampled during active COVID-19. Both conserved end residues are part of each CDR3. The D gene is left open where the match is weak.

CDR3 protein: CASSFFRGISYNEQFF
V gene: TRBV11-1
J gene: TRBJ2-1
D gene: NA

CDR3 protein: CASSLADRVVKNIQYF
V gene: TRBV7-2
J gene: TRBJ2-4
D gene: TRBD1

CDR3 protein: CASSESKERSYEQYF
V gene: TRBV6-1
J gene: TRBJ2-7
D gene: NA

CDR3 protein: CASSLGTGASYNEQFF
V gene: TRBV7-3
J gene: TRBJ2-1
D gene: TRBD1

CDR3 protein: CASSSPWTPGGGEQYF
V gene: TRBV5-1
J gene: TRBJ2-7
D gene: TRBD2

CDR3 protein: CASSLRRDQETQYF
V gene: TRBV3-1/TRBV3-2
J gene: TRBJ2-5
D gene: NA

CDR3 protein: CASSLAGLGRTEAFF
V gene: TRBV7-3
J gene: TRBJ1-1
D gene: NA

CDR3 protein: CASSSPGYEQYF
V gene: TRBV19
J gene: TRBJ2-7
D gene: NA

CDR3 protein: CAITGTSGTDTQYF
V gene: TRBV10-3
J gene: TRBJ2-3
D gene: TRBD2

CDR3 protein: CASSEGGRYEQYF
V gene: TRBV6-1
J gene: TRBJ2-7
D gene: NA

CDR3 protein: CASSGLSNTGELFF
V gene: TRBV9
J gene: TRBJ2-2
D gene: TRBD2

CDR3 protein: CASTPRGSQYYYGYTF
V gene: TRBV7-8
J gene: TRBJ1-2
D gene: NA

CDR3 protein: CASSSDSPNQPQHF
V gene: TRBV7-9
J gene: TRBJ1-5
D gene: NA

CDR3 protein: CASSDQGAGDRRSTEAFF
V gene: TRBV25-1
J gene: TRBJ1-1
D gene: TRBD1

CDR3 protein: CASSSTDKASGNTIYF
V gene: TRBV7-9
J gene: TRBJ1-3
D gene: NA

CDR3 protein: CASSDRQGANYGYTF
V gene: TRBV9
J gene: TRBJ1-2
D gene: TRBD1

CDR3 protein: CATSRDRGHNEQFF
V gene: TRBV11-1
J gene: TRBJ2-1
D gene: TRBD1

CDR3 protein: CASSVAESAVYEQYF
V gene: TRBV9
J gene: TRBJ2-7
D gene: NA

CDR3 protein: CASRRTSGRGTDTQYF
V gene: TRBV28
J gene: TRBJ2-3
D gene: TRBD2

CDR3 protein: CASSGTSGSSYEQYF
V gene: TRBV10-2
J gene: TRBJ2-7
D gene: TRBD2

CDR3 protein: CASSFLVAAAEQYF
V gene: TRBV11-1
J gene: TRBJ2-7
D gene: NA

CDR3 protein: CASSMERGGYEQYF
V gene: TRBV19
J gene: TRBJ2-7
D gene: TRBD2

CDR3 protein: CASSRQGTDTQYF
V gene: TRBV7-2
J gene: TRBJ2-3
D gene: TRBD1

CDR3 protein: CASSLGGRNTEAFF
V gene: TRBV5-1
J gene: TRBJ1-1
D gene: NA

CDR3 protein: CASSIGTGSNYEQYF
V gene: TRBV19
J gene: TRBJ2-7
D gene: TRBD1

CDR3 protein: CASSPVWGGPVNEQFF
V gene: TRBV7-2
J gene: TRBJ2-1
D gene: TRBD2

CDR3 protein: CASSIRTTITGELFF
V gene: TRBV3-1/TRBV3-2
J gene: TRBJ2-2
D gene: NA

CDR3 protein: CASSSPGQGWEQYF
V gene: TRBV28
J gene: TRBJ2-7
D gene: TRBD1

CDR3 protein: CASSAPTGDGNTIYF
V gene: TRBV7-8
J gene: TRBJ1-3
D gene: NA

CDR3 protein: CASSFLAGTYEQYF
V gene: TRBV11-2
J gene: TRBJ2-7
D gene: TRBD2

CDR3 protein: CASTLLRSWYEQYF
V gene: TRBV9
J gene: TRBJ2-7
D gene: NA

CDR3 protein: CASSEQQGSVTEAFF
V gene: TRBV6-1
J gene: TRBJ1-1
D gene: NA

CDR3 protein: CASSSRWPETQYF
V gene: TRBV13
J gene: TRBJ2-5
D gene: NA

CDR3 protein: CASSLGQGGLGNTIYF
V gene: TRBV5-4
J gene: TRBJ1-3
D gene: TRBD1

CDR3 protein: CASSSTSGGLGTDTQYF
V gene: TRBV5-1
J gene: TRBJ2-3
D gene: TRBD2

CDR3 protein: CASSYNSYQPQHF
V gene: TRBV6-2/TRBV6-3
J gene: TRBJ1-5
D gene: NA

CDR3 protein: CASRATTYEQYF
V gene: TRBV5-1
J gene: TRBJ2-7
D gene: NA

CDR3 protein: CASGLGQGFETQYF
V gene: TRBV12-5
J gene: TRBJ2-5
D gene: TRBD1

CDR3 protein: CASSRSGGAYNEQFF
V gene: TRBV19
J gene: TRBJ2-1
D gene: TRBD2

CDR3 protein: CASSLDWWDSLDYGYTF
V gene: TRBV7-8
J gene: TRBJ1-2
D gene: TRBD1

CDR3 protein: CASSLTGYYGYTF
V gene: TRBV7-2
J gene: TRBJ1-2
D gene: NA

CDR3 protein: CASSQGEAGGRGETQYF
V gene: TRBV4-1
J gene: TRBJ2-5
D gene: TRBD2

CDR3 protein: CASSLVGPGVGNSPLHF
V gene: TRBV7-2
J gene: TRBJ1-6
D gene: NA

CDR3 protein: CASSQGAGGGEQYF
V gene: TRBV7-3
J gene: TRBJ2-7
D gene: TRBD2

CDR3 protein: CASKKVSPPGLAGGRETQYF
V gene: TRBV9
J gene: TRBJ2-5
D gene: TRBD2

CDR3 protein: CASSEARGYRYTF
V gene: TRBV19
J gene: TRBJ1-2
D gene: NA

CDR3 protein: CASSLGDRATETQYF
V gene: TRBV6-2/TRBV6-3
J gene: TRBJ2-5
D gene: TRBD1

CDR3 protein: CASSEYQGANHNEQFF
V gene: TRBV25-1
J gene: TRBJ2-1
D gene: TRBD1

CDR3 protein: CASSLAGPNEKLFF
V gene: TRBV5-6
J gene: TRBJ1-4
D gene: NA

CDR3 protein: CASSPWAGSPHEQYF
V gene: TRBV9
J gene: TRBJ2-7
D gene: NA

CDR3 protein: CASSSPSGNTIYF
V gene: TRBV28
J gene: TRBJ1-3
D gene: NA

CDR3 protein: CASSIMTGVEQYF
V gene: TRBV19
J gene: TRBJ2-7
D gene: NA

CDR3 protein: CASSYSTGGAYEQYF
V gene: TRBV6-5
J gene: TRBJ2-7
D gene: NA

CDR3 protein: CASSLSPGLAESEYF
V gene: TRBV5-1
J gene: TRBJ2-7
D gene: TRBD2

CDR3 protein: CASSTRDRGSEQYF
V gene: TRBV11-1
J gene: TRBJ2-7
D gene: TRBD1